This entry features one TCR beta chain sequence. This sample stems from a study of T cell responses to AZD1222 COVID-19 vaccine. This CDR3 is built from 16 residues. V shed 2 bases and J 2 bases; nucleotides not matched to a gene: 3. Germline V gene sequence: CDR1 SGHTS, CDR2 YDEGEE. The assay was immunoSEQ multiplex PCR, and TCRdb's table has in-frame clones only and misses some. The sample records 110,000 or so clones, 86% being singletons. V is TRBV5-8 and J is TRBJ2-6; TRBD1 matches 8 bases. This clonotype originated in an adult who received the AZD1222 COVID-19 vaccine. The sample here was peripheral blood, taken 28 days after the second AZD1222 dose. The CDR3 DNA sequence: TGTGCCAGCAGCTTTGACAGGGGACCTGGGGCCAACGTCCTGACTTTC. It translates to CASSFDRGPGANVLTF.